The 23 T cell receptor beta chains in this list originate from one sample, sequenced in a study of T cells in Graves' hyperthyroidism and ophthalmopathy. TCR beta CDR3 region amplification was performed from RNA transcripts. The primer set for the first-round RT-PCR of the TCR CDR3 was HTBI. One entry per CDR3 protein results from TCRdb running MiXCR on the multiplex PCR reads. The sample yields roughly 510,000 distinct CDR3 sequences, around 20% seen once. Sequenced input: blood. Receptors were obtained from a young man with Graves' hyperthyroidism.

This clonotype showed up many times. The rearrangement joins TRBV6-5 to TRBJ1-5; D perhaps matches TRBD1 (5 bases). Per germline, CDR1 MNHEY and CDR2 SVGAGI. The CDR3 consists of 14 residues. V was trimmed by 4 bases and J by 4 bases, leaving 11 bases between them. CDR3 sequence reads: CASSSGIPNQPQHF. In DNA, the CDR3 is TGTGCCAGCAGTTCAGGGATTCCTAATCAGCCCCAGCATTTT.

This clonotype has a count of ten or more. In nucleotides, the CDR3 is TGTGCCAGCAGTTACGGGAGACAGACCTATGGCTACACCTTC. This sequence encodes CASSYGRQTYGYTF. V usage is TRBV6-5 and J usage is TRBJ1-2, with a tentative D call TRBD1 (5 bases). V lost 2 bases and J 4 bases, leaving 11 bases between the germline ends. Per the germline V gene, CDR1 is MNHEY and CDR2 is SVGAGI. The CDR3 extends over 14 amino acids.

The V and J genes are TRBV28 and TRBJ1-2; 7 positions agree with TRBD1. Germline V gene lookup returns CDR1 MDHEN and CDR2 SYDVKM. The CDR3 has 12 residues. The trim removed 5 bases at V and 6 bases at J, leaving 3 bases unmatched. In DNA, the CDR3 is TGTGCCAGCAGTCGGGACAGTAATGGCTACACCTTC. This gives the protein CASSRDSNGYTF.

This clonotype was counted a few times. This chain uses TRBV9 with TRBJ2-7; 8 bases match TRBD1. The junction had 5 bases not matched to a gene; V was cut back by 3 bases and J by 0 bases. This CDR3 has 15 residues. CDR1 SGDLS and CDR2 YYNGEE come from the germline V gene. The CDR3 region is CASSATGGPSYEQYF. CDR3 bases: TGTGCCAGCAGCGCCACAGGGGGTCCCTCCTACGAGCAGTACTTC.

Only a few counts were recorded for this clonotype. The chain uses TRBV6-1 and TRBJ2-1, with D tentatively TRBD1 (6 bases). Germline-derived CDR1 and CDR2 are MNHNS and SASEGT. The germline V and J ends were trimmed by 6 bases and 12 bases, with 21 bases remaining between them. The CDR3 sequence is 14 residues long. The CDR3 is CASSDALQGVRQFF. The CDR3 nucleotides read TGTGCCAGCAGCGACGCCTTACAGGGAGTAAGGCAGTTCTTC.

This clonotype was found many times. This rearrangement joins TRBV7-9 to TRBJ2-5; no firm D call. V was pared by 3 bases and J by 1 base, with 12 bases between. The germline gives CDR1 SEHNR, CDR2 FQNEAQ (reference sequence). This CDR3 has 15 amino acids. The CDR3 spells CASSFDLTLQETQYF. The CDR3 DNA is TGTGCCAGCAGCTTCGATCTCACACTCCAAGAGACCCAGTACTTC.

Worth noting for this clonotype: Possible read error: a much larger clone is one base away. This chain joins TRBV4-1 and TRBJ2-5; 12 nucleotides line up with TRBD2. The CDR3 runs to 15 residues. Germline loops: CDR1 MGHRA, CDR2 YSYEKL. The DNA of the CDR3 is TGCGTCAGCAGCCATCTAGCGGGGGGGTTGGAGACCCAGTACTTC. Protein sequence: CVSSHLAGGLETQYF.

This clonotype was picked up many times. The V gene is TRBV6-2 or TRBV6-3, the J gene TRBJ2-7; maybe TRBD1 (5 bases). V was cut by 6 bases and J by 5 bases, with 17 bases left in between. The CDR3 contains 14 residues. Germline V lookup: CDR1 MNHEY, CDR2 SVGEGT. The CDR3 DNA follows: TGTGCCAGCAGCCTATGGACAAGCCAAAACGAGCAGTACTTC. Protein product: CASSLWTSQNEQYF.

The chain uses TRBV20-1 and TRBJ2-7, with 12 bases aligning to TRBD2. The germline gives CDR1 DFQATT, CDR2 SNEGSKA (reference sequence). This CDR3 comprises 15 residues. Germline trimming cut 0 bases from V and 2 bases from J; bases unmatched to any gene: 2. DNA for the CDR3: TGCAGTGCTAGAGATTGGACTAGCGGGACCTACGAGCAGTACTTC. Protein sequence: CSARDWTSGTYEQYF.

This clonotype occurred many times. This chain joins TRBV11-2 and TRBJ1-2; a possible D gene is TRBD1 (5 bases). The CDR3 extends over 16 amino acids. V was trimmed by 5 bases and J by 0 bases, leaving 16 bases between them. CDR1 is SGHAT and CDR2 is FQNNGV in the germline V gene. CDR3 loop: CASSGHRRVANYGYTF. CDR3 in DNA: TGTGCCAGCAGCGGCCACAGGCGGGTAGCTAACTATGGCTACACCTTC.

There are a few counts of this clonotype. V is TRBV6-1 and J is TRBJ2-7; D gene unclear. The CDR3 sequence is 12 residues long. The V gene lost 7 bases and the J gene lost 0 bases, with 7 bases spanning the gap. CDR1 is MNHNS and CDR2 is SASEGT in the germline V gene. The CDR3 region has the DNA TGTGCCAGCACGAGCCGCTCCTACGAGCAGTACTTC. This encodes CASTSRSYEQYF.

This clonotype has a single count. CDR3 nucleotide sequence: TGTGCCAGCAGTCAACGAGGGGAGACCCAGTACTTC. Translated: CASSQRGETQYF. The gene calls are TRBV12-3 or TRBV12-4 and TRBJ2-5; TRBD2 might be the D (5 bases). The V end lost 5 bases, the J end lost 5 bases, and 9 bases lay between the germline ends. This CDR3 region has 12 residues.

This chain joins TRBV6-5 and TRBJ2-2; a weak D match, TRBD2 (6 bases). This CDR3 has 14 residues. Germline loops: CDR1 MNHEY, CDR2 SVGAGI. The germline V and J ends were trimmed by 4 bases and 3 bases, with 9 bases remaining between them. The CDR3 nucleotides are TGTGCCAGCAGTTCGGACTATCACACCGGGGAGCTGTTTTTT. Amino acids: CASSSDYHTGELFF.

The CDR3 DNA follows: TGTGCCAGCAGAAACCGGGACTCCTACACCGGGGAGCTGTTTTTT. This encodes CASRNRDSYTGELFF. This chain uses TRBV6-1 with TRBJ2-2; maybe TRBD2 (6 bases). CDR1 is MNHNS and CDR2 is SASEGT in the germline V gene. V was clipped by 6 bases and J by 3 bases, with 14 bases between them. There are 15 residues in the CDR3.

This clonotype was seen at least ten times. V gene TRBV19 combines with J gene TRBJ2-7; a possible D gene is TRBD2 (6 bases). V dropped 5 bases and J dropped 3 bases, with 8 bases sitting between them. The length of the CDR3 is 12 residues. The germline V gene has CDR1 LNHDA and CDR2 SQIVND (reference sequence). The CDR3 DNA is TGTGCCAGTAGTTCGGGAGTCTACGAGCAGTACTTC. This codes for CASSSGVYEQYF.

The V call is TRBV9, the J call TRBJ1-6; TRBD1 agrees at 7 bases. J gave up 0 bases and V 3 bases, and 15 bases lay outside the gene matches. This CDR3 has 20 residues. Germline CDR1 is SGDLS and CDR2 is YYNGEE. The CDR3 region is CASSGSLRDSLSSYNSPLHF. In DNA form, the CDR3 reads TGTGCCAGCAGCGGATCCCTGAGGGACAGCCTAAGCTCCTATAATTCACCCCTCCACTTT. Full variable domain (remainder filled in from reference TRBV9 and TRBJ1-6): DSGVTQTPKHLITATGQRVTLRCSPRSGDLSVYWYQQSLDQGLQFLIQYYNGEERAKGNILERFSAQQFPDLHSELNLSSLELGDSALYFCASSGSLRDSLSSYNSPLHFGNGTRLTVT.

J is TRBJ1-5 and V is TRBV20-1, with D maybe TRBD1 (5 bases). Between the trimmed V and J ends, which lost 6 bases and 2 bases, there was a span of 14 bases. This CDR3 spans 14 amino acids. In germline, CDR1 is DFQATT, CDR2 SNEGSKA (reference sequence). CDR3 nucleotides: TGCAGTGCCATTTCCAGGGACGGCAATCAGCCCCAGCATTTT. Residues: CSAISRDGNQPQHF.

The chain carries TRBV7-2 and TRBJ2-7; TRBD1 matches 7 bases. J lost 3 bases, V lost 5 bases, and 7 bases had no gene match. This CDR3 contains 14 residues. CDR1 and CDR2 (germline): SGHTA, FQGNSA. The chain's CDR3 is CASSRDRRDYEQYF. The DNA of the CDR3 is TGTGCCAGCAGCCGGGACAGACGAGACTACGAGCAGTACTTC. The full variable domain, rest sourced from reference TRBV7-2 and TRBJ2-7, is GAGVSQSPSNKVTEKGKDVELRCDPISGHTALYWYRQSLGQGLEFLIYFQGNSAPDKSGLPSDRFSAERTGGSVSTLTIQRTQQEDSAVYLCASSRDRRDYEQYFGPGTRLTVT.

This clonotype appeared many times. The chain has TRBV19 and TRBJ1-5; possible D gene TRBD1, 6 bases. The germline CDR1 and CDR2 sequences are LNHDA and SQIVND (reference sequence). The V and J ends lost 6 bases and 9 bases respectively, with 21 bases between them. The length of the CDR3 is 15 residues. CDR3 nucleotide sequence: TGTGCCAGTAGCAAACCCGACAGGACCCCAGCGCCCCAGCATTTT. Translating it yields CASSKPDRTPAPQHF.

In its sample, this clonotype was seen many times. The J gene is TRBJ1-3, the V gene TRBV6-5; perhaps TRBD1 as D (6 bases). The CDR3 runs 15 residues. With 0 bases removed from V and 0 bases from J, the gap between germline ends came to 6 bases. From germline, CDR1 is MNHEY and CDR2 SVGAGI. As DNA, the CDR3 is TGTGCCAGCAGTTACTCGGACAGCTCTGGAAACACCATATATTTT. This sequence encodes CASSYSDSSGNTIYF.

This clonotype was counted many times. V and J are TRBV6-2 or TRBV6-3 and TRBJ2-7; 9 bases agree with TRBD1. Germline V gene sequence: CDR1 MNHEY, CDR2 SVGEGT. V shed 6 bases and J 4 bases; nucleotides not matched to a gene: 7. The CDR3 is 14 residues long. CDR3 coding DNA: TGTGCCAGCAGACACCCGGACAGGGGATACGAGCAGTACTTC. It specifies CASRHPDRGYEQYF.

This clonotype was observed many times. V is TRBV28 and J is TRBJ2-7, with unresolved D. The CDR3 totals 15 residues. Germline assignment: CDR1 MDHEN and CDR2 SYDVKM. The V end was cut by 6 bases, the J end by 0 bases, with 15 bases between. Here the CDR3 DNA reads TGTGCCAGCAGCCCGAAGGGTAAACTCTCCTACGAGCAGTACTTC. This sequence encodes CASSPKGKLSYEQYF.

This clonotype has a count of ten or more. V usage is TRBV27 and J usage is TRBJ1-1; TRBD1 matches 8 bases. Trimming took 6 bases from V and 0 from J; bases not matched to a gene: 6. The germline gives CDR1 MNHEY, CDR2 SMNVEV (reference sequence). The length of the CDR3 is 15 residues. The CDR3 bases are TGTGCCAGCAGGACAGGGGAGGAAATGAACACTGAAGCTTTCTTT. Translated, it gives CASRTGEEMNTEAFF.